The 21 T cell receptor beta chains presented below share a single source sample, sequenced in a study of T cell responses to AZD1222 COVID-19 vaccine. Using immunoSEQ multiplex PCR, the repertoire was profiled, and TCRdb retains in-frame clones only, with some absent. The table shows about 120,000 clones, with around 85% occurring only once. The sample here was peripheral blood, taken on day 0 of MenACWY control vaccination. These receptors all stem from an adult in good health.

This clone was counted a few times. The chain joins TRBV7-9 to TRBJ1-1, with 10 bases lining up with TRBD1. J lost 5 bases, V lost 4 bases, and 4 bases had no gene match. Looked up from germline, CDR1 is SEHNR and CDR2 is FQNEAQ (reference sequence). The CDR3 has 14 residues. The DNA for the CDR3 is TGTGCCAGCAGCTCCCGACAGGGGGCTACTGAAGCTTTCTTT. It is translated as CASSSRQGATEAFF.

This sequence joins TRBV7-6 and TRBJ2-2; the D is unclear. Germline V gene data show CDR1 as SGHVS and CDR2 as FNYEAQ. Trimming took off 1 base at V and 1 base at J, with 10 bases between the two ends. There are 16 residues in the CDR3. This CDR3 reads CASSLDGLGNTGELFF. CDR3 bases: TGTGCCAGCAGCTTAGACGGGTTGGGGAACACCGGGGAGCTGTTTTTT.

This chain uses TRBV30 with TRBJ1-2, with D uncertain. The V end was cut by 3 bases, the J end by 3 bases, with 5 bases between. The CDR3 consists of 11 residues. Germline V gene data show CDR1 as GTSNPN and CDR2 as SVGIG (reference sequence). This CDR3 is CAWREYYGYTF. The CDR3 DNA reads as TGTGCCTGGAGGGAGTACTATGGCTACACCTTC.

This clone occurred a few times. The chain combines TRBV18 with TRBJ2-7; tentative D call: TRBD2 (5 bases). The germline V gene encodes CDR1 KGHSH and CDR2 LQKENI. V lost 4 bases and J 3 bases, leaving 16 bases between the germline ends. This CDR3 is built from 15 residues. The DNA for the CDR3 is TGTGCCAGCTCACTGGACCGGGGAACTGACTACGAGCAGTACTTC. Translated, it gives CASSLDRGTDYEQYF.

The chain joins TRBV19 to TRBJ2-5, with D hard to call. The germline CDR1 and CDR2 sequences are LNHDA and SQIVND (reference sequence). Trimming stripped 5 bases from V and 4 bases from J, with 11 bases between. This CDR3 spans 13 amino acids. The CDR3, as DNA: TGTGCCAGTAGTCCCGGTTGGGGAGAGACCCAGTACTTC. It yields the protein CASSPGWGETQYF.

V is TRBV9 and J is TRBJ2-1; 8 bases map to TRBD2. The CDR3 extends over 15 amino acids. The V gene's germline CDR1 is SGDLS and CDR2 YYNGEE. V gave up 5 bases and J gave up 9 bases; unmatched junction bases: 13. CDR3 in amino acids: CASRAGSGGPFEQFF. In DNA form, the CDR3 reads TGTGCCAGCAGGGCTGGATCGGGGGGGCCTTTTGAGCAGTTCTTC.

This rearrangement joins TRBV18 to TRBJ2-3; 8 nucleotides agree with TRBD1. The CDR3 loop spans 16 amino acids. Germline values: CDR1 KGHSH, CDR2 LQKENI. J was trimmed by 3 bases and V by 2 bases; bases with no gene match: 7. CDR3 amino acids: CASSPTIRGQTDTQYF. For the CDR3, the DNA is TGTGCCAGCTCACCAACGATCAGGGGGCAGACAGATACGCAGTATTTT.

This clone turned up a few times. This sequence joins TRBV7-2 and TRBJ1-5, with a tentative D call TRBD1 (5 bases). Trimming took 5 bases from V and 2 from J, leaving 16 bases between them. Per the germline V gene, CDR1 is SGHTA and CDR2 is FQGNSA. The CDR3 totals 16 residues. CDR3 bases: TGTGCCAGCAGCCTCACCCCAGGGAGGGGCAATCAGCCCCAGCATTTT. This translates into CASSLTPGRGNQPQHF.

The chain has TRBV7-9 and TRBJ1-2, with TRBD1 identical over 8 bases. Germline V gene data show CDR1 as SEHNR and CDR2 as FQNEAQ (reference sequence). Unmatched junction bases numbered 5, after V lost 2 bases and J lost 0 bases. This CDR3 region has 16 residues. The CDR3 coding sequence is TGTGCCAGCAGCTTATTATTGACAGGGGCTAACTATGGCTACACCTTC. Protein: CASSLLLTGANYGYTF.

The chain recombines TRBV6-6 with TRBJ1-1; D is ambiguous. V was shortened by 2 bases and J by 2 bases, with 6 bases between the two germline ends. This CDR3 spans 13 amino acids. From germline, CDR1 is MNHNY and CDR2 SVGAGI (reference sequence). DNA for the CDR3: TGTGCCAGCAGTTACCCGGAAAACACTGAAGCTTTCTTT. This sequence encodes CASSYPENTEAFF.

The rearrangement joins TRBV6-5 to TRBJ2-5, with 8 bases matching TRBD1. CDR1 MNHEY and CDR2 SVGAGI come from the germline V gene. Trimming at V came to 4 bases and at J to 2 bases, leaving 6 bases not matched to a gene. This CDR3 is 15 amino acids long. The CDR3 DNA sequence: TGTGCCAGCAGTTTTACAGGGGGTTCGCAAGAGACCCAGTACTTC. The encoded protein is CASSFTGGSQETQYF.

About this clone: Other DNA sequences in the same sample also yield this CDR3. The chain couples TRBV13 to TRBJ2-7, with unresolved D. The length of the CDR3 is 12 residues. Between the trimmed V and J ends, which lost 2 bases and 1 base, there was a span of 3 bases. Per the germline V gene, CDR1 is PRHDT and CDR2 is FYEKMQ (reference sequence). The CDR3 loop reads CASSLRSYEQYF. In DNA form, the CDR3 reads TGTGCCAGCAGCTTACGATCCTACGAGCAGTACTTC.

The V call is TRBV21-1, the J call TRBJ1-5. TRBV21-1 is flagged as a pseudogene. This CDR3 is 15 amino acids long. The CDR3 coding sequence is TGTGCCAGCAGCAAAGGAGGGACCAGCAATCAGCCCCAGCATTTT. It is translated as CASSKGGTSNQPQHF.

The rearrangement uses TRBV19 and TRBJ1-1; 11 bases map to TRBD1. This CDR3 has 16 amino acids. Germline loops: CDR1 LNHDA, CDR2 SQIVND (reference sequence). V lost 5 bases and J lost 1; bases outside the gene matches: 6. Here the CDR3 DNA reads TGTGCCAGTAGTCCAGGGGACAGGGGGAGGAACACTGAAGCTTTCTTT. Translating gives CASSPGDRGRNTEAFF.

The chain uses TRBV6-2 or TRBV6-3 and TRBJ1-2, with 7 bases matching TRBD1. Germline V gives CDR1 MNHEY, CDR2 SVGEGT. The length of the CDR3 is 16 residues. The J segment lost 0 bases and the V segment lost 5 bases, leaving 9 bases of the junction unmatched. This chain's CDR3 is CASSPGQALTNYGYTF. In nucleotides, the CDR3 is TGTGCCAGCAGTCCCGGACAGGCTCTGACTAACTATGGCTACACCTTC.

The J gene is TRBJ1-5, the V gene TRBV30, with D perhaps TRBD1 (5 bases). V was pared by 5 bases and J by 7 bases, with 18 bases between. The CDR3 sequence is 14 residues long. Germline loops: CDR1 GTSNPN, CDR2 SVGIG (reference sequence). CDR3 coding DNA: TGTGCCTGGGGAAGGGGCCCAGGGCGGCAGCCCCAGCATTTT. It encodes CAWGRGPGRQPQHF.

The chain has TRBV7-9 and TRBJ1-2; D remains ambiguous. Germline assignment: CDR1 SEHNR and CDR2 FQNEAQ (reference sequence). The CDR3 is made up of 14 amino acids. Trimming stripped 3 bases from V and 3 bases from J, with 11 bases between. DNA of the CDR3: TGTGCCAGCAGCTTGGACTTCCTCGACTATGGCTACACCTTC. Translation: CASSLDFLDYGYTF.

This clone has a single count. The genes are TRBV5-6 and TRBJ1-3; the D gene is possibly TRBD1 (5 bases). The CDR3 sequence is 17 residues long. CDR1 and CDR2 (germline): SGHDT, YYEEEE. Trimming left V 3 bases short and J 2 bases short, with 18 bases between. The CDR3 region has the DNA TGTGCCAGCAGCTACCGCGCTCGGAGGGGAACTGGAAACACCATATATTTT. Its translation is CASSYRARRGTGNTIYF.

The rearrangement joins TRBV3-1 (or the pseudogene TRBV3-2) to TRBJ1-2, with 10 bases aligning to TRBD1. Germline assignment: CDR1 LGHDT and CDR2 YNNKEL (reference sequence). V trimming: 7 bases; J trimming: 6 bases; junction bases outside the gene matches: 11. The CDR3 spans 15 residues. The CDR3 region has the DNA TGTGCCAGCAACCCAATGACAGGGGGCCTGGATGGCTACACCTTC. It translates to CASNPMTGGLDGYTF.

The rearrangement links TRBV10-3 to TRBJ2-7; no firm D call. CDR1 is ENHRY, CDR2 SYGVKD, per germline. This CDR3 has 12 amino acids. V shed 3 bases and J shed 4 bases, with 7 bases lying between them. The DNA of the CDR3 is TGTGCCATCAGTGACAGAGATTACGAGCAGTACTTC. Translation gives CAISDRDYEQYF.

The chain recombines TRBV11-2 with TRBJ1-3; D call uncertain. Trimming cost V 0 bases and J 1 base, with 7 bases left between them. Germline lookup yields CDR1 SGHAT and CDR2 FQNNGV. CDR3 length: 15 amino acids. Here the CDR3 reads CASSLDLTSGNTIYF. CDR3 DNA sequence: TGTGCCAGCAGCTTAGATTTGACTTCTGGAAACACCATATATTTT.